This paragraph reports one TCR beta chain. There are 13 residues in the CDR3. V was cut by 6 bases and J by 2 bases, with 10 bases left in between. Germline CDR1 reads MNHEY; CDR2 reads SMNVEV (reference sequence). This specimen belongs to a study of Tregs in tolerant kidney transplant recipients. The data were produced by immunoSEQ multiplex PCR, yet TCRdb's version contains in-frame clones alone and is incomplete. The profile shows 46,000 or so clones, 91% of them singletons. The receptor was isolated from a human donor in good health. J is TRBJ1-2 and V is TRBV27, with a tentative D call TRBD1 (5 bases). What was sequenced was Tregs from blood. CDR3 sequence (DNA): TGTGCCAGCAGGCAGACAGCGAACTATGGCTACACCTTC. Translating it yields CASRQTANYGYTF.